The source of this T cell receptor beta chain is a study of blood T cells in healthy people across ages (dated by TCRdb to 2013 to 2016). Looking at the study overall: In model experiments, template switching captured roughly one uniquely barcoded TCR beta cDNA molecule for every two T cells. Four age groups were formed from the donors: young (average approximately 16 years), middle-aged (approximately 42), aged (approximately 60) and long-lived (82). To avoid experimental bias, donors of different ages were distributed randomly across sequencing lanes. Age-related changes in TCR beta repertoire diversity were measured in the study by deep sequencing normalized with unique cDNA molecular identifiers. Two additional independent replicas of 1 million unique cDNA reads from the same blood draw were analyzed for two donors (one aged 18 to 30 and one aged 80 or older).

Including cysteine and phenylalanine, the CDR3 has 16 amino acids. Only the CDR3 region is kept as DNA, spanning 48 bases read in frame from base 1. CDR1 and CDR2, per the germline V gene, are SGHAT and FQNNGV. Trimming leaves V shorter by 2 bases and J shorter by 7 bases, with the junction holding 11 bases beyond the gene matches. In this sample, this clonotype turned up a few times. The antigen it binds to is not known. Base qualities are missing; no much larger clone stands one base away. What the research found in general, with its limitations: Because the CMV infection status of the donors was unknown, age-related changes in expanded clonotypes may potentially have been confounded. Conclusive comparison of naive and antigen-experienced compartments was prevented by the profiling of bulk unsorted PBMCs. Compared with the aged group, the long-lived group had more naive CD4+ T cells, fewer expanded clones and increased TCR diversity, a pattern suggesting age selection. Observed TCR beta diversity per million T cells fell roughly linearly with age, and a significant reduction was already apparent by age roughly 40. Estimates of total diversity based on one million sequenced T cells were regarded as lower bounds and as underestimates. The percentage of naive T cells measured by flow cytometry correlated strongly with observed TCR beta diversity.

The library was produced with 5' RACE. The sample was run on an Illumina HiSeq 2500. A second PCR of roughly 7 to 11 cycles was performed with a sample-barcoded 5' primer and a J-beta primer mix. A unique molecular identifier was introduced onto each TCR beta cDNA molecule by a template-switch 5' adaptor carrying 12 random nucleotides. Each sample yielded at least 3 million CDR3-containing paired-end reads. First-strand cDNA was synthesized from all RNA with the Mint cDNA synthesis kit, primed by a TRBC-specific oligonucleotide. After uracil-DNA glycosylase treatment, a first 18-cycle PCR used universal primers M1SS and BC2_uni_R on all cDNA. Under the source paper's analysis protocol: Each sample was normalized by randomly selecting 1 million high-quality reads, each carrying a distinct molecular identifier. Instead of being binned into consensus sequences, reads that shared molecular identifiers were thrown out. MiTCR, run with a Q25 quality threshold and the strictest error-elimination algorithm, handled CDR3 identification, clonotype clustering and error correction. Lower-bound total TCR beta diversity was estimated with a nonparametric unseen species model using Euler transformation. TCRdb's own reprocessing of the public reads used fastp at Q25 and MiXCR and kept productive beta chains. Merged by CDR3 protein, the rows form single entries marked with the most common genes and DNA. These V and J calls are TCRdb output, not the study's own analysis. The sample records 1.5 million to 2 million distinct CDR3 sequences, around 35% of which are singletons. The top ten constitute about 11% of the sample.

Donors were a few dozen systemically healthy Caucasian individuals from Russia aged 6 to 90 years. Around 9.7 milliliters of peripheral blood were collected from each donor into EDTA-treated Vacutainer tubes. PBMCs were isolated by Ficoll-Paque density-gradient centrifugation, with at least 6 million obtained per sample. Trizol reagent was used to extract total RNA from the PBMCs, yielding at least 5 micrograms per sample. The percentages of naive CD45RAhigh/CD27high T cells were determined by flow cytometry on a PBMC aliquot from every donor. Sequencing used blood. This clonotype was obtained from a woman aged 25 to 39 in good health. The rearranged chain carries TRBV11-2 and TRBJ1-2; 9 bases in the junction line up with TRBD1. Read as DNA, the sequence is TGTGCCAGCAGCTTAACTGTTCCGGGACAGGGTAGTGGCTACACCTTC. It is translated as CASSLTVPGQGSGYTF.